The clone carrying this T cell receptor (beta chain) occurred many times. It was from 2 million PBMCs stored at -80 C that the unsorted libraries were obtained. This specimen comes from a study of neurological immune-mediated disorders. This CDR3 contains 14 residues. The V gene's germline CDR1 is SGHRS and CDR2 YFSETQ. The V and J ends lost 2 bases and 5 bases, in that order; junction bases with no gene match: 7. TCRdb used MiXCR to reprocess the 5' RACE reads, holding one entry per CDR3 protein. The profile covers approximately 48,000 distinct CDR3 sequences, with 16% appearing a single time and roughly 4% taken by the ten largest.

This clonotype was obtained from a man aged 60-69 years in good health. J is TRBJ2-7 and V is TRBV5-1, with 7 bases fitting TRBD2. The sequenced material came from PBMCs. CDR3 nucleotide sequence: TGCGCCAGCAGCTTAATACGACTAGCCCACGAGCAGTACTTC. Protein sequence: CASSLIRLAHEQYF. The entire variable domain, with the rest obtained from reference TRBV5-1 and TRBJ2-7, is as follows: KAGVTQTPRYLIKTRGQQVTLSCSPISGHRSVSWYQQTPGQGLQFLFEYFSETQRNKGNFPGRFSGRQFSNSRSEMNVSTLELGDSALYLCASSLIRLAHEQYFGPGTRLTVT.